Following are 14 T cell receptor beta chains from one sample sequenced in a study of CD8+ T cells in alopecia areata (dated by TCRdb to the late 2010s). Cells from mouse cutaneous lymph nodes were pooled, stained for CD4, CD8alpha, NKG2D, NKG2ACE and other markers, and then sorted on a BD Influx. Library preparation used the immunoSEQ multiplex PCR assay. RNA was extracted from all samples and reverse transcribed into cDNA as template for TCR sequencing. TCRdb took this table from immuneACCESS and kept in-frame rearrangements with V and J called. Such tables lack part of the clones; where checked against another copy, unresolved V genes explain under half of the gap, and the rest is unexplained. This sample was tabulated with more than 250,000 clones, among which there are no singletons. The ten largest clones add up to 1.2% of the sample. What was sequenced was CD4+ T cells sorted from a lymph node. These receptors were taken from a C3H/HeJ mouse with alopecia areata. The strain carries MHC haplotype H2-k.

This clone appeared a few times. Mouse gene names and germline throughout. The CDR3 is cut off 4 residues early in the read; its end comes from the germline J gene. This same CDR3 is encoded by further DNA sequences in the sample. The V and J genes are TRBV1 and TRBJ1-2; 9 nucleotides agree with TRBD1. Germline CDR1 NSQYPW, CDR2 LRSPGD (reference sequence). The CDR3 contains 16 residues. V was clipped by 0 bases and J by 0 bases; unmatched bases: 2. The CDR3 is CTCSAERQGANSDYTF. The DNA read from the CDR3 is TGCACCTGCAGTGCAGAGAGACAGGGGGCAAACTCC.

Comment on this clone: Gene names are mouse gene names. This chain's CDR3 is CASGAGGGSAETLYF. CDR3 DNA (partial): TGTGCCAGCGGTGCTGGGGGGGGTAGTGCAGAA. This chain joins TRBV13-2 and TRBJ2-3; TRBD2 matches 9 bases. The read finishes 4 residues shy of the CDR3 end, and the germline J gene is used to complete it. With V trimmed by 3 bases and J by 0 bases, 2 bases remained unmatched. Germline-derived CDR1 and CDR2 are NNHNN and SYGAGS (reference sequence). This CDR3 is 15 amino acids long.

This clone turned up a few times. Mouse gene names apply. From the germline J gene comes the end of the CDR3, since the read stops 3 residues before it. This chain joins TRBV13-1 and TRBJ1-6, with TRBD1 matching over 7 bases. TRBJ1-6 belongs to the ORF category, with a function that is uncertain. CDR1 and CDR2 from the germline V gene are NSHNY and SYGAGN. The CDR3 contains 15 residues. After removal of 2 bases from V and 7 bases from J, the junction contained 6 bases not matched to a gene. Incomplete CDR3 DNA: TGTGCCAGCAGTGAGAAACAGGGGAGGAATTCGCCC. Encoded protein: CASSEKQGRNSP. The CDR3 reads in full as CASSEKQGRNSPLYF.

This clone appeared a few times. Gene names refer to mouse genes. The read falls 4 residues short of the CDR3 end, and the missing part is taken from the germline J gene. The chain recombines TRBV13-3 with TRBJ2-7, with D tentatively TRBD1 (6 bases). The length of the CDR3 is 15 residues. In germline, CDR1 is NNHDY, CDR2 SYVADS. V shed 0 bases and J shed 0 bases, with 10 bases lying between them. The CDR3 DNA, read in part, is TGTGCCAGCAGTGATGCACGGGACATCTCCTAT. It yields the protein CASSDARDISY. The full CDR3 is CASSDARDISYEQYF.

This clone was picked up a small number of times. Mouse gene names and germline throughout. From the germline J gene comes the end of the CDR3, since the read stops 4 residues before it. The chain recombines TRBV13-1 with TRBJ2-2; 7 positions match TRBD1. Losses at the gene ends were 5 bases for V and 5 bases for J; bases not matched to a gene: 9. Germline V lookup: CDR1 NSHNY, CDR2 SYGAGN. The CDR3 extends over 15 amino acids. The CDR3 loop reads CASRLDRAGTGQLYF. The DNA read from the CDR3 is TGTGCCAGCAGACTCGACAGGGCGGGAACCGGG.

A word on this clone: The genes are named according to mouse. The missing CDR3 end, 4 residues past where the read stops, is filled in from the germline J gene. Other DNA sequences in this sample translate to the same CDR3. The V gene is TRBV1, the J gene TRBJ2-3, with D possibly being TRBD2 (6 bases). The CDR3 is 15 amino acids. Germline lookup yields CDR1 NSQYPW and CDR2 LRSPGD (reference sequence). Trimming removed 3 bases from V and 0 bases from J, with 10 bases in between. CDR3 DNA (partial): TGCACCTGCAGTGCTGGACTGACTAGTGCAGAA. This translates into CTCSAGLTSAE. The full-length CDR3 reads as CTCSAGLTSAETLYF.

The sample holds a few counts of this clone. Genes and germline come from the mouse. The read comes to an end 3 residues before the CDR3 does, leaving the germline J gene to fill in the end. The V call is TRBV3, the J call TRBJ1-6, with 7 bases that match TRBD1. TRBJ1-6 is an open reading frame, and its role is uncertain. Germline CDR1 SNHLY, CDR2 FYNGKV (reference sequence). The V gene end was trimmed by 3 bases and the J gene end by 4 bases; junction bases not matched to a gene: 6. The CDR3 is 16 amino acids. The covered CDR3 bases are TGTGCCAGCAGCTTTCACCGGGACAGATATAATTCGCCC. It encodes CASSFHRDRYNSP. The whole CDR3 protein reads CASSFHRDRYNSPLYF.

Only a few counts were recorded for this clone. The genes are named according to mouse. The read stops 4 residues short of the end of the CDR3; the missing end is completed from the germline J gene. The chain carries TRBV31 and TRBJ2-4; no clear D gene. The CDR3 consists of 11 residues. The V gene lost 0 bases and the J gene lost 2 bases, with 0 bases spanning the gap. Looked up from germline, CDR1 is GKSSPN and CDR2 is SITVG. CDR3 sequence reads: CAWSLQNTLYF. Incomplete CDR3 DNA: TGTGCCTGGAGTCTTCAAAAC.

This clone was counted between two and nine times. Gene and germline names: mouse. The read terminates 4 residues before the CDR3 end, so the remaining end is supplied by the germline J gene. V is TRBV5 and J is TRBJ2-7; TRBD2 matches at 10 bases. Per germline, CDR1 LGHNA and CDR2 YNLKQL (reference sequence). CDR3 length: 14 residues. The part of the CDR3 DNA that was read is TGTGCCAGCAGCCAACCGACTGGGGGGTAT. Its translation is CASSQPTGGY. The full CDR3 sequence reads CASSQPTGGYEQYF.

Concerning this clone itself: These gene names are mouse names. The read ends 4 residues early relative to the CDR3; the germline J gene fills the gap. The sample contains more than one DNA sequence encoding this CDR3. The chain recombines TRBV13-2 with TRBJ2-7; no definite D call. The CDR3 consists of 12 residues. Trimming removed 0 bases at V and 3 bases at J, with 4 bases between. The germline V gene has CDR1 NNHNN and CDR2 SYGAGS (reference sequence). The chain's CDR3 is CASGDGVYEQYF. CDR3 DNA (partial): TGTGCCAGCGGTGATGGGGTCTAT.

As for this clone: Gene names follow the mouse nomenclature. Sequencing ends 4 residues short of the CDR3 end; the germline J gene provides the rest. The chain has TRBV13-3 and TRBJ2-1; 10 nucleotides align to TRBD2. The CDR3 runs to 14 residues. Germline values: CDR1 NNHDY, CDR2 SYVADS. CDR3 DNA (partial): TGTGCCAGCAGTTGGGACTGGGGCGGGGCT. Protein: CASSWDWGGA. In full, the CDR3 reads CASSWDWGGAEQFF.

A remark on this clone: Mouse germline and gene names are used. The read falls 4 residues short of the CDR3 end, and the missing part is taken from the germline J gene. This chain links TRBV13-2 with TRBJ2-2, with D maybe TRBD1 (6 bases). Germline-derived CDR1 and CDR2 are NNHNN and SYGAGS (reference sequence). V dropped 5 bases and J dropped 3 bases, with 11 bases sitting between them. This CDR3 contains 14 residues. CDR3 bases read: TGTGCCAGCGGCCACAGGGTCGACACCGGG. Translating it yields CASGHRVDTG. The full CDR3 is CASGHRVDTGQLYF.

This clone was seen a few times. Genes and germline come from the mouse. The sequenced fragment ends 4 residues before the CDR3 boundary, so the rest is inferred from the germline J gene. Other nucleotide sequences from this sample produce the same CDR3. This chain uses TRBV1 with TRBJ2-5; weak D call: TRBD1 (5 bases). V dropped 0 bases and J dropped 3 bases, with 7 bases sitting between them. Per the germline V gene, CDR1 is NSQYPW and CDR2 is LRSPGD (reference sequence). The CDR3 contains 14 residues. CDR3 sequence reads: CTCSADRGQDTQYF. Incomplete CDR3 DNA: TGCACCTGCAGTGCAGATAGGGGACAAGAC.

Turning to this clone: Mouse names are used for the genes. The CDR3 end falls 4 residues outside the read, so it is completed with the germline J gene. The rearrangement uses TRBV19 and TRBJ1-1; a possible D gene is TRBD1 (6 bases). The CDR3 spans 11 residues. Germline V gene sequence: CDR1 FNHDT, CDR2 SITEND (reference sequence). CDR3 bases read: TGTGCCAGCAGTCGGGGACAA. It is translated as CASSRGQ. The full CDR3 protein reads CASSRGQEVFF.